This TCR beta chain was profiled in a study of beta chain features in type 1 diabetes. Study-wide results and caveats: Shorter TCRB CDR3s, moderately but significantly so, were found in Type 1 diabetes patients in all four CD4+ subsets.

As concerns this clone: Its antigen is as yet unknown.

The study reverse transcribed the entire isolated RNA, so it sequenced expressed TCRB transcripts. Assay: immunoSEQ multiplex PCR; the TCRdb copy retains only in-frame clones and omits some. Here the sample spans over 600,000 clones, around 12% being singletons. Specimen: naive CD4+ T cells from blood. The TCR was taken from a man aged 30 to 39 with type 1 diabetes.

The CDR3 sequence is CASSVGSSTDTQYF. The CDR3 nucleotides read TGCGCCAGCAGCGTGGGATCTAGCACAGATACGCAGTATTTT. V and J are TRBV5-1 and TRBJ2-3, with no clear D. The V end lost 4 bases, the J end lost 0 bases, and 9 bases lay between the germline ends. There are 14 residues in the CDR3. Germline CDR1 SGHRS, CDR2 YFSETQ.